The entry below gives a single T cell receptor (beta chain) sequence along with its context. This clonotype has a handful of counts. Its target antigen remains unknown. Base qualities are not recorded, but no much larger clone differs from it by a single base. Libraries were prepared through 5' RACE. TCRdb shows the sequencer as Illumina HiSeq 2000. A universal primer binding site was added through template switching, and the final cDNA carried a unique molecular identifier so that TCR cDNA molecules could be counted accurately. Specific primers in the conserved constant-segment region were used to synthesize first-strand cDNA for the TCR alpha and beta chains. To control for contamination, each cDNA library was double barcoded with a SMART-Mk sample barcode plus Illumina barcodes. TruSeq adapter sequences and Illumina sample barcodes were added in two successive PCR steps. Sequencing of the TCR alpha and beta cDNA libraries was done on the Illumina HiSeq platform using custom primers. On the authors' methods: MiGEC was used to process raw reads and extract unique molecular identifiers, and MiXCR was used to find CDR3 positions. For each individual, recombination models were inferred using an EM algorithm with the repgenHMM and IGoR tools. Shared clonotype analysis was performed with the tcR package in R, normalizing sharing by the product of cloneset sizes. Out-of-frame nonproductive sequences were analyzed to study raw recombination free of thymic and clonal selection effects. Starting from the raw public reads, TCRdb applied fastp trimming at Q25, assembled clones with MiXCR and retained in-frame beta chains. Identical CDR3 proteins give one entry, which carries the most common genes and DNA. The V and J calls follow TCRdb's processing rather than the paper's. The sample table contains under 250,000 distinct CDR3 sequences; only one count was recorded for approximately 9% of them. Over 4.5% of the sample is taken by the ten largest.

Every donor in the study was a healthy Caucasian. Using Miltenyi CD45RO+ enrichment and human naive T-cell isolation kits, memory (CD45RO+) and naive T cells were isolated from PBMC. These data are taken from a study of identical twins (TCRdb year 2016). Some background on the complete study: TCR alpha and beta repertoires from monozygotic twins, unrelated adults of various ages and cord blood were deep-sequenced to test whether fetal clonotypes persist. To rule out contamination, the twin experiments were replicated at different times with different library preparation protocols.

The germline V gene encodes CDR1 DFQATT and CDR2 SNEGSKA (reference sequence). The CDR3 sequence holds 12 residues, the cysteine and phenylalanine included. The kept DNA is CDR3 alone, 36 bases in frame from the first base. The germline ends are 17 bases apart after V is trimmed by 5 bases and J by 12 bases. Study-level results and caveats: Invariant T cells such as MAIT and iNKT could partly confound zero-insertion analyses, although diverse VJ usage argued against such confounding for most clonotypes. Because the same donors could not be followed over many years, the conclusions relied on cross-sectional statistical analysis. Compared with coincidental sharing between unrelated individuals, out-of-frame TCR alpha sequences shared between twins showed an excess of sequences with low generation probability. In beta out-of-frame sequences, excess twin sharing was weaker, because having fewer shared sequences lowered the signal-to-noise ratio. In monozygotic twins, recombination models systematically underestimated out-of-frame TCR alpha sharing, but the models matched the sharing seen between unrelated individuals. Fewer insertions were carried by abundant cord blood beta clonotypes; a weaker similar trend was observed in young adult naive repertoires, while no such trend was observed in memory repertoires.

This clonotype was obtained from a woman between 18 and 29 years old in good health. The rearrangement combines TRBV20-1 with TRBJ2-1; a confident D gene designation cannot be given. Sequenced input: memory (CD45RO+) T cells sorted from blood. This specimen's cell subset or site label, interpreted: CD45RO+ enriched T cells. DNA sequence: TGCAGTGCTCAACCCGCCACCCCGGCGCAGTTCTTC. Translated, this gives CSAQPATPAQFF.